The 30 T cell receptor beta chains reported below all come from one sample, sequenced in a study of T cells in Graves' hyperthyroidism and ophthalmopathy. Amplified TCR beta CDR3 regions came from RNA transcripts. First-round RT-PCR targeting the TCR CDR3 was performed with the HTBI primer set. Via MiXCR, TCRdb re-called the multiplex PCR reads, giving one row per CDR3 protein. The sample holds under 650,000 distinct CDR3 sequences, about 16% seen once. Sequenced material: blood. The receptors derive from a woman in her twenties or thirties with Graves' hyperthyroidism.

This clonotype was recorded at least ten times. The chain recombines TRBV20-1 with TRBJ2-3; the match to TRBD2 covers 9 bases. Trimming at V came to 6 bases and at J to 2 bases, leaving 6 bases not matched to a gene. Germline V gene data show CDR1 as DFQATT and CDR2 as SNEGSKA (reference sequence). The CDR3 has 14 residues. The CDR3 loop is CSAESSGTTDTQYF. Here the CDR3 DNA reads TGCAGTGCAGAATCTAGCGGGACCACAGATACGCAGTATTTT.

The gene calls are TRBV12-3 or TRBV12-4 and TRBJ2-1, with 14 bases matching TRBD2. V dropped 2 bases and J dropped 0; count of bases not matched to a gene: 6. The CDR3 extends over 19 amino acids. The DNA of the CDR3 is TGTGCCAGCAGTTTACCGGGACTAGCGGGGGCCCGCTCCTACAATGAGCAGTTCTTC. Its translation: CASSLPGLAGARSYNEQFF.

This clonotype was observed many times. This chain uses TRBV20-1 with TRBJ2-3; TRBD2 aligns across 7 bases. The germline gives CDR1 DFQATT, CDR2 SNEGSKA (reference sequence). The CDR3 extends over 16 amino acids. J was trimmed by 3 bases and V by 1 base; bases with no gene match: 10. CDR3 loop: CSARASRRERTDTQYF. The CDR3 nucleotides are TGCAGTGCTAGAGCGAGCCGGCGGGAGAGAACAGATACGCAGTATTTT.

The count of this clonotype is one. The chain is built from TRBV5-6 and TRBJ1-6; D is uncertain. This CDR3 has 17 residues. Germline lookup yields CDR1 SGHDT and CDR2 YYEEEE. V was shortened by 6 bases and J by 9 bases, with 25 bases between the two germline ends. CDR3 nucleotide sequence: TGTGCCAGCACCCGGCACGTGGGCAAACTTATTATTTCACCCCTCCACTTT. It codes for CASTRHVGKLIISPLHF.

This chain joins TRBV7-8 and TRBJ2-1, with D perhaps matching TRBD1 or TRBD2 (5 bases each). The CDR3 is 16 residues long. The germline V and J ends were trimmed by 5 bases and 1 base, with 15 bases remaining between them. Germline V CDR1 and CDR2: SGHVS, FQNEAQ. The CDR3 reads CASSLPRDRSYNEQFF. The CDR3, as DNA: TGTGCCAGCAGCCTACCCCGGGACCGATCCTACAATGAGCAGTTCTTC.

There are many counts of this clonotype. The chain employs TRBV18 and TRBJ2-3; 11 positions match TRBD2. Germline V gene sequence: CDR1 KGHSH, CDR2 LQKENI. CDR3 length: 16 residues. V was pared by 8 bases and J by 0 bases, with 7 bases of the junction left unmatched. The CDR3 DNA sequence: TGTGCCAGCAGCCCCAGGACTAGCGGGAGCACAGATACGCAGTATTTT. Encoded protein: CASSPRTSGSTDTQYF.

This clonotype occurred many times. V gene TRBV20-1 combines with J gene TRBJ1-4, with D hard to call. The ends were cut back, 3 bases at V and 3 bases at J, with 14 bases in the middle. From germline, CDR1 is DFQATT and CDR2 SNEGSKA (reference sequence). This CDR3 has 15 amino acids. The CDR3, as DNA: TGCAGTGCTAGGGGGTTATCAGCTTCTAATGAAAAACTGTTTTTT. The encoded protein is CSARGLSASNEKLFF.

This clonotype was counted at least ten times. The chain joins TRBV28 to TRBJ1-4; 10 nucleotides match TRBD1. CDR1 MDHEN and CDR2 SYDVKM come from the germline V gene. This CDR3 contains 16 residues. V was pared by 6 bases and J by 2 bases, with 6 bases of the junction left unmatched. The CDR3, as DNA: TGTGCCAGCAGCGGGACAGGGGTAACGACTAATGAAAAACTGTTTTTT. Amino acids: CASSGTGVTTNEKLFF. Together with reference TRBV28 and TRBJ1-4, the CDR3 gives the full variable domain: DVKVTQSSRYLVKRTGEKVFLECVQDMDHENMFWYRQDPGLGLRLIYFSYDVKMKEKGDIPEGYSVSREKKERFSLILESASTNQTSMYLCASSGTGVTTNEKLFFGSGTQLSVL.

In its sample, this clonotype was seen a few times. The gene calls are TRBV20-1 and TRBJ2-7; the D is unclear. Trimming left V 5 bases short and J 1 base short, with 18 bases between. The germline V gene has CDR1 DFQATT and CDR2 SNEGSKA (reference sequence). The CDR3 is made up of 15 amino acids. The CDR3 spells CSAHKDRRPSYEQYF. In DNA form, the CDR3 reads TGCAGTGCTCATAAGGACCGACGACCTTCCTACGAGCAGTACTTC.

About this clonotype itself: A clone one base away is much larger, so this may be a read error. V usage is TRBV30 and J usage is TRBJ2-7; 7 nucleotides line up with TRBD2. The CDR3 is made up of 15 amino acids. V lost 0 bases to trimming and J lost 5 bases; unmatched junction nucleotides: 10. The germline V gene has CDR1 GTSNPN and CDR2 SVGIG (reference sequence). CDR3: CAWSVKAGRGDEQYF. The CDR3 nucleotides read TGTGCCTGGAGTGTAAAGGCAGGACGGGGGGACGAGCAGTACTTC.

The chain is built from TRBV28 and TRBJ1-1; 9 bases are shared with TRBD1. Germline CDR1 MDHEN, CDR2 SYDVKM. Losses at the gene ends were 6 bases for V and 7 bases for J; bases not matched to a gene: 15. The CDR3 loop spans 16 amino acids. CDR3 amino acids: CASSYTGGARSGEAFF. The CDR3 region has the DNA TGTGCCAGCAGCTATACAGGGGGCGCGCGTTCCGGTGAAGCTTTCTTT. Using reference TRBV28 and TRBJ1-1 for the parts outside the CDR3, the full variable domain is DVKVTQSSRYLVKRTGEKVFLECVQDMDHENMFWYRQDPGLGLRLIYFSYDVKMKEKGDIPEGYSVSREKKERFSLILESASTNQTSMYLCASSYTGGARSGEAFFGQGTRLTVV.

The chain employs TRBV29-1 and TRBJ1-1, with no clear D. The CDR3 is made up of 10 amino acids. V dropped 4 bases and J dropped 3 bases, with 3 bases sitting between them. The germline V gene has CDR1 SQVTM and CDR2 ANQGSEA. CDR3 sequence: CSVADTEAFF. The CDR3 DNA is TGCAGCGTTGCCGACACTGAAGCTTTCTTT.

This clonotype occurred a few times. This chain uses TRBV7-9 with TRBJ2-5, with 7 bases fitting TRBD2. This CDR3 contains 13 residues. V shed 4 bases, J shed 4 bases, and the junction held 3 bases outside the gene matches. The germline gives CDR1 SEHNR, CDR2 FQNEAQ (reference sequence). CDR3 sequence reads: CASSSIAGETQYF. The CDR3 region has the DNA TGTGCCAGCAGCTCGATAGCGGGAGAGACCCAGTACTTC.

There are a few counts of this clonotype. V gene TRBV19 combines with J gene TRBJ1-5; D may be TRBD1 (5 bases). The CDR3 length is 15 residues. Germline-derived CDR1 and CDR2 are LNHDA and SQIVND (reference sequence). With 5 bases removed from V and 5 bases from J, the gap between germline ends came to 16 bases. The CDR3 DNA is TGTGCCAGTAGTCCCGGGGCAGCCGGAGATCAGCCCCAGCATTTT. The encoded protein is CASSPGAAGDQPQHF.

This clonotype was found many times. The chain has TRBV28 and TRBJ2-7; D perhaps matches TRBD2 (6 bases). There are 14 residues in the CDR3. The V end lost 2 bases, the J end lost 7 bases, and 15 bases lay between the germline ends. The germline V gene encodes CDR1 MDHEN and CDR2 SYDVKM. The CDR3 coding sequence is TGTGCCAGCAGTTTAAATGGGGGGAGGCCGGAGCAGTACTTC. The encoded protein is CASSLNGGRPEQYF. Combining the CDR3 with reference TRBV28 and TRBJ2-7 gives the whole variable domain DVKVTQSSRYLVKRTGEKVFLECVQDMDHENMFWYRQDPGLGLRLIYFSYDVKMKEKGDIPEGYSVSREKKERFSLILESASTNQTSMYLCASSLNGGRPEQYFGPGTRLTVT.

The chain recombines TRBV16 with TRBJ2-2; no firm D call. Trimming took off 8 bases at V and 7 bases at J, with 11 bases between the two ends. This CDR3 region has 12 residues. The germline gives CDR1 KGHSY, CDR2 FQNENV. CDR3 protein: CASARSIGELFF. CDR3 bases: TGTGCCAGCGCTCGAAGTATCGGGGAGCTGTTTTTT.

To note about this clonotype: A much larger clone differs from this one at a single base, so this may be a read error. As the CDR3 is not closed by the conserved phenylalanine or tryptophan, this likely results from a read error. The V gene is TRBV19, the J gene TRBJ1-1; D might be TRBD1 (6 bases). Per the germline V gene, CDR1 is LNHDA and CDR2 is SQIVND (reference sequence). V lost 5 bases, J lost 0 bases, and 13 bases lay in between. This CDR3 region has 15 residues. CDR3 sequence: CASSGSTGMNTEAFL. The CDR3 bases are TGTGCCAGTAGTGGATCGACAGGCATGAACACTGAAGCTTTCCTT.

This clonotype appeared many times. V is TRBV20-1 and J is TRBJ1-2; D is ambiguous. V gave up 5 bases and J gave up 4 bases, with 5 bases separating them. Per germline, CDR1 DFQATT and CDR2 SNEGSKA (reference sequence). The CDR3 has 10 residues. CDR3 nucleotide sequence: TGCAGTGCTTTTATCTATGGCTACACCTTC. Protein: CSAFIYGYTF.

This clonotype showed up many times. The rearrangement joins TRBV27 to TRBJ1-1; D not certain. The V and J ends lost 3 bases and 3 bases respectively, with 14 bases between them. The germline CDR1 and CDR2 sequences are MNHEY and SMNVEV (reference sequence). This CDR3 region has 15 residues. CDR3 nucleotide sequence: TGTGCCAGCAGTTTCGGCCGGGTTCGGGACACTGAAGCTTTCTTT. Its translation is CASSFGRVRDTEAFF.

A word on this clonotype: The junction does not match germline at one end; this may be a read error. CDR3 bases: TGTGCCAGCAGCGTAGATACAGGCTATGGCTACACCTTC. Translated: CASSVDTGYGYTF. The rearrangement joins TRBV5-1 to TRBJ1-2, with D maybe TRBD1 (5 bases). This CDR3 is 13 amino acids long. From germline, CDR1 is SGHRS and CDR2 YFSETQ.

This chain uses TRBV5-1 with TRBJ2-3; 9 nucleotides line up with TRBD1. The germline V gene encodes CDR1 SGHRS and CDR2 YFSETQ. This CDR3 comprises 15 residues. V was clipped by 2 bases and J by 5 bases; unmatched bases: 6. The CDR3 region has the DNA TGCGCCAGCAGCTTAATGACAGGGGGTGTAGATACGCAGTATTTT. Amino acids: CASSLMTGGVDTQYF.

The J gene is TRBJ2-5, the V gene TRBV6-1, with TRBD2 identical over 7 bases. Germline V lookup: CDR1 MNHNS, CDR2 SASEGT. V shed 5 bases and J 8 bases; nucleotides not matched to a gene: 2. The CDR3 has 11 residues. The CDR3 loop is CASSSGGTQYF. CDR3 nucleotides: TGTGCCAGCAGTTCGGGGGGAACCCAGTACTTC.

The sample holds a few counts of this clonotype. Just one base apart from a much larger clone, this may be a read error. This sequence joins TRBV7-2 and TRBJ2-1; 8 nucleotides agree with TRBD2. There are 16 residues in the CDR3. Germline assignment: CDR1 SGHTA and CDR2 FQGNSA. Trimming at V came to 4 bases and at J to 1 base, leaving 6 bases not matched to a gene. The CDR3 region has the DNA TGTGCCAGCAGCTCCCAGGGACTAGTGTCCTACAATGAGCAGTTCTTC. Its translation is CASSSQGLVSYNEQFF.

This clonotype was observed many times. This chain connects TRBV30 to TRBJ1-6, with 7 nucleotides matching TRBD1. The CDR3 is 14 residues long. The germline V gene has CDR1 GTSNPN and CDR2 SVGIG (reference sequence). V dropped 0 bases and J dropped 8; count of bases not matched to a gene: 4. The CDR3, as DNA: TGTGCCTGGAGTGTACGTCAGGGGGATTCACCCCTCCACTTT. Translated: CAWSVRQGDSPLHF.

This clonotype was seen a few times. This rearrangement joins TRBV5-4 to TRBJ2-1; D is unclear. The CDR3 contains 15 residues. Germline V lookup: CDR1 SGHNT, CDR2 YYREEE (reference sequence). The V gene lost 2 bases and the J gene lost 0 bases, with 9 bases spanning the gap. DNA of the CDR3: TGTGCCAGCAGCTTTTTCCTGAGCTCCTACAATGAGCAGTTCTTC. Translating gives CASSFFLSSYNEQFF.

This clonotype was detected many times. The J gene is TRBJ1-4, the V gene TRBV10-3, with TRBD1 matching over 8 bases. The CDR3 length is 15 residues. Germline V lookup: CDR1 ENHRY, CDR2 SYGVKD. The junction had 2 bases not matched to a gene; V was cut back by 5 bases and J by 0 bases. The chain's CDR3 is CAISSDRATNEKLFF. The CDR3 nucleotides read TGTGCCATCAGTTCGGACAGGGCAACTAATGAAAAACTGTTTTTT.

This clonotype occurred many times. The chain recombines TRBV28 with TRBJ1-5; perhaps TRBD1 as D (6 bases). V dropped 2 bases and J dropped 2 bases, with 13 bases sitting between them. Germline V lookup: CDR1 MDHEN, CDR2 SYDVKM. This CDR3 comprises 16 residues. The CDR3 loop is CASSLTTGPRNQPQHF. Written as DNA, the CDR3 is TGTGCCAGCAGTTTAACGACAGGCCCTCGCAATCAGCCCCAGCATTTT.

This chain links TRBV19 with TRBJ2-7; 8 nucleotides match TRBD2. In germline, CDR1 is LNHDA, CDR2 SQIVND (reference sequence). V lost 3 bases and J lost 2; bases outside the gene matches: 3. The CDR3 runs 14 residues. The CDR3 reads CASSIREGPYEQYF. CDR3 coding DNA: TGTGCCAGTAGTATTCGGGAGGGTCCCTACGAGCAGTACTTC. Variable domain in full (rest from reference TRBV19 and TRBJ2-7): DGGITQSPKYLFRKEGQNVTLSCEQNLNHDAMYWYRQDPGQGLRLIYYSQIVNDFQKGDIAEGYSVSREKKESFPLTVTSAQKNPTAFYLCASSIREGPYEQYFGPGTRLTVT.

This clonotype showed up many times. The chain recombines TRBV12-3 or TRBV12-4 with TRBJ1-6; 7 bases line up with TRBD1. V was pared by 5 bases and J by 10 bases, with 11 bases of the junction left unmatched. This CDR3 has 15 amino acids. In nucleotides, the CDR3 is TGTGCCAGCAGTGGGAACAGGGGTGCCGGGTCACCCCTCCACTTT. Translating it yields CASSGNRGAGSPLHF.

This clonotype has a handful of counts. This chain links TRBV15 with TRBJ2-7; D is undetermined. The V and J ends lost 3 bases and 5 bases respectively, with 14 bases between them. The CDR3 sequence is 14 residues long. Germline lookup yields CDR1 LNHNV and CDR2 YYDKDF (reference sequence). DNA of the CDR3: TGTGCCACCAGCAGGACGGCAGCCACACACGAGCAGTACTTC. Its translation: CATSRTAATHEQYF.